The 4 T cell receptor beta chains below all came from one sample that was sequenced in a study of identical twins. TCRdb reprocessed the 5' RACE reads via MiXCR and lists one record per CDR3 protein. The data show roughly 690,000 distinct CDR3 sequences, about 20% seen once. This sample also appeared in a second study, on T cells expressing NK-cell markers.

What was sequenced was PBMCs. These receptors originate from a woman under 30 in good health.

J is TRBJ1-5 and V is TRBV29-1, with TRBD1 as a possible D gene (5 bases). CDR3 length equals 12 residues. The germline V gene has CDR1 SQVTM and CDR2 ANQGSEA. The V end lost 5 bases, the J end lost 8 bases, and 13 bases lay between the germline ends. The CDR3 spells CSVIAGREPQHF. In DNA form, the CDR3 reads TGCAGCGTTATCGCAGGGAGGGAGCCCCAGCATTTT. The full variable domain, with the rest looked up from reference TRBV29-1 and TRBJ1-5, is SAVISQKPSRDICQRGTSLTIQCQVDSQVTMMFWYRQQPGQSLTLIATANQGSEATYESGFVIDKFPISRPNLTFSTLTVSNMSPEDSSIYLCSVIAGREPQHFGDGTRLSIL.

The chain joins TRBV29-1 to TRBJ2-1; 16 nucleotides align to TRBD2. The CDR3 is made up of 15 amino acids. Germline V gives CDR1 SQVTM, CDR2 ANQGSEA. Trimming at V came to 7 bases and at J to 3 bases, leaving 3 bases not matched to a gene. CDR3 sequence: CSGGLAGGIYNEQFF. The CDR3 DNA follows: TGCAGCGGGGGACTAGCGGGAGGGATCTACAATGAGCAGTTCTTC.

The gene calls are TRBV20-1 and TRBJ2-3; tentatively, D is TRBD1 or TRBD2 (5 bases each). V gave up 6 bases and J gave up 4 bases, with 20 bases separating them. In germline, CDR1 is DFQATT, CDR2 SNEGSKA (reference sequence). CDR3 length: 15 amino acids. The CDR3 loop reads CSAQVGGGVPDTQYF. The CDR3 region has the DNA TGCAGTGCCCAGGTTGGGGGTGGGGTCCCAGATACGCAGTATTTT.

This rearrangement joins TRBV27 to TRBJ2-7, with a possible D match to TRBD2 (5 bases). V was shortened by 0 bases and J by 6 bases, with 21 bases between the two germline ends. From germline, CDR1 is MNHEY and CDR2 SMNVEV (reference sequence). CDR3 length: 17 residues. This CDR3 is CASSLSPFGPGGGEQYF. As DNA, the CDR3 is TGTGCCAGCAGTTTATCCCCTTTCGGGCCCGGTGGAGGCGAGCAGTACTTC.